The entry below gives a single TCR beta chain sequence along with its context. A Seattle source enrolled patients during active infection and followed them longitudinally. The data belong to a study of blood T cell repertoires in COVID-19. This CDR3 is built from 15 residues. V lost 6 bases and J lost 3; bases outside the gene matches: 11. The V gene's germline CDR1 is LGHDT and CDR2 YNNKEL (reference sequence). Per the authors' pipeline: Estimated nucleated cell counts came from reference gene primer amplification. Sequencing was performed with immunoSEQ multiplex PCR; in TCRdb, only in-frame clones are kept and a portion is missing. That table furnishes V, J and clone size, whereas the DNA furnished D and trimming. There are more than 350,000 clones in the sample; 89% occur only once, and approximately 3% lies in the top ten.

This TCR was recovered from a woman between 25 and 40 years old with COVID-19, enrolled during active disease. Material for sequencing was peripheral blood. This chain uses TRBV3-1 (or the pseudogene TRBV3-2) with TRBJ2-7; 7 bases are shared with TRBD2. Here the CDR3 DNA reads TGTGCCAGCAGACCAGGGAGGGATGAGCTCTACGAGCAGTACTTC. Translation: CASRPGRDELYEQYF.